These 20 T cell receptor beta chains were all obtained from the same sample, sequenced in a study of T cells in Graves' hyperthyroidism and ophthalmopathy. The investigators amplified TCR beta CDR3 regions from RNA transcripts. The TCR CDR3 was amplified in a first-round RT-PCR using the HTBI primer set. MiXCR, run by TCRdb on the multiplex PCR reads, gives a single entry per CDR3 protein. The sample shows around 340,000 distinct CDR3 sequences, 15% to 20% of them seen only once. Sequenced sample: blood. The receptors derive from a woman aged 45-59 years with Graves' hyperthyroidism.

The chain joins TRBV6-1 to TRBJ1-4, with TRBD1 matching over 11 bases. The CDR3 has 18 residues. J was trimmed by 8 bases and V by 6 bases; bases with no gene match: 17. Germline lookup yields CDR1 MNHNS and CDR2 SASEGT. CDR3 bases: TGTGCCAGCAGAACTGGGTCTGGACAGGGGGCGCTTTTCGAAAAACTGTTTTTT. Amino acids: CASRTGSGQGALFEKLFF.

This clonotype occurred a few times. Written as DNA, the CDR3 is TGTGCCATCAGGGAAGTAGCGGGGGGGAAGGAGCAGTACGTC. As protein: CAIREVAGGKEQYV. This chain joins TRBV10-3 and TRBJ2-7; 11 bases line up with TRBD2. The length of the CDR3 is 14 residues. The germline gives CDR1 ENHRY, CDR2 SYGVKD. The trim removed 6 bases at V and 7 bases at J, leaving 8 bases unmatched.

This chain uses TRBV2 with TRBJ2-7; D unclear. The CDR3 is 12 residues long. The germline V and J ends were trimmed by 0 bases and 6 bases, with 6 bases remaining between them. Germline CDR1 reads SNHLY; CDR2 reads FYNNEI. Here the CDR3 DNA reads TGTGCCAGCAGTGAAGCGGGGATCGAGCAGTACGTC. Residues: CASSEAGIEQYV.

This clonotype was found many times. The CDR3 sequence: CASSPLPRRTEETQYF. CDR3 DNA sequence: TGTGCCAGCAGTCCCCTACCCAGGCGCACTGAAGAGACCCAGTACTTC. The chain couples TRBV27 to TRBJ2-5; D uncertain. CDR3 length equals 16 residues. The germline V and J ends were trimmed by 5 bases and 3 bases, with 19 bases remaining between them. Looked up from germline, CDR1 is MNHEY and CDR2 is SMNVEV (reference sequence).

The chain recombines TRBV7-9 with TRBJ2-2, with D possibly being TRBD1 (6 bases). The CDR3 runs 14 residues. Trimming cost V 5 bases and J 8 bases, with 15 bases left between them. In germline, CDR1 is SEHNR, CDR2 FQNEAQ (reference sequence). The CDR3 region is CASSQATGWGELFF. CDR3 in DNA: TGTGCCAGCAGCCAAGCCACAGGGTGGGGGGAGCTGTTTTTT. The variable domain in full, with the rest retrieved from reference TRBV7-9 and TRBJ2-2, is DTGVSQNPRHKITKRGQNVTFRCDPISEHNRLYWYRQTLGQGPEFLTYFQNEAQLEKSRLLSDRFSAERPKGSFSTLEIQRTEQGDSAMYLCASSQATGWGELFFGEGSRLTVL.

There are many counts of this clonotype. This chain joins TRBV9 and TRBJ2-5; 7 bases line up with TRBD1. This CDR3 comprises 14 residues. V lost 2 bases and J lost 2; bases outside the gene matches: 3. Germline lookup yields CDR1 SGDLS and CDR2 YYNGEE. The DNA for the CDR3 is TGTGCCAGCAGCGTTGGGGGACAGCAAGAGACCCAGTACTTC. Its protein product is CASSVGGQQETQYF. Full variable domain (remainder filled in from reference TRBV9 and TRBJ2-5): DSGVTQTPKHLITATGQRVTLRCSPRSGDLSVYWYQQSLDQGLQFLIQYYNGEERAKGNILERFSAQQFPDLHSELNLSSLELGDSALYFCASSVGGQQETQYFGPGTRLLVL.

Notes on this clonotype: This may come from a read error, since a much larger clone is one base off. V usage is TRBV3-1 and J usage is TRBJ2-7; 8 bases line up with TRBD1. Trimming cost V 8 bases and J 6 bases; bases outside gene matches: 12. This CDR3 comprises 14 residues. Germline assignment: CDR1 LGHDT and CDR2 YNNKEL (reference sequence). DNA for the CDR3: TGTGCCAGCGGCCCCGGACAGGGTATCGGCGAGCAGTACGTC. This encodes CASGPGQGIGEQYV.

This clonotype was observed many times. V is TRBV6-1 and J is TRBJ2-1; 12 bases match TRBD2. The CDR3 is 14 amino acids. Germline values: CDR1 MNHNS, CDR2 SASEGT. The junction had 8 bases not matched to a gene; V was cut back by 11 bases and J by 6 bases. The CDR3 nucleotides read TGTGCCGGCACGGGACTAGCGGGCCGCAATGAGCAGTTCTTC. Its protein product is CAGTGLAGRNEQFF.

The rearrangement uses TRBV7-3 and TRBJ2-1, with TRBD1 matching 7 bases. With 5 bases clipped from V and 3 bases from J, the junction kept 7 bases outside the gene matches. The germline V gene encodes CDR1 SGHTA and CDR2 FQGTGA. The CDR3 has 15 residues. This chain's CDR3 is CASSIDRAGYNEQFF. The CDR3 DNA is TGTGCCAGCAGCATCGACAGGGCCGGCTACAATGAGCAGTTCTTC.

This clonotype showed up many times. The chain joins TRBV6-1 to TRBJ2-6; the match to TRBD1 covers 7 bases. Germline CDR1 reads MNHNS; CDR2 reads SASEGT. The CDR3 consists of 19 residues. J was trimmed by 2 bases and V by 5 bases; bases with no gene match: 15. The CDR3 DNA sequence: TGTGCCAGCAGTCAAGTGTACAGGGGAAGTTTCGCTGGGGCCAACGTCCTGACTTTC. This sequence encodes CASSQVYRGSFAGANVLTF.

This clonotype has a handful of counts. A junction end diverges from the germline sequence, so it may reflect a read error. The chain recombines TRBV27 with TRBJ2-7; D possibly uses TRBD1 or TRBD2 (5 bases each). Germline CDR1 MNHEY, CDR2 SMNVEV (reference sequence). CDR3 size: 14 residues. The CDR3 is CASSWAPGPYGQYF. CDR3 coding DNA: TGTGCCAGCAGTTGGGCCCCGGGGCCGTACGGGCAGTACTTC.

The chain links TRBV30 to TRBJ1-1; D is unresolved. The length of the CDR3 is 15 residues. V lost 2 bases and J 1 base, leaving 14 bases between the germline ends. The V gene's germline CDR1 is GTSNPN and CDR2 SVGIG (reference sequence). In DNA form, the CDR3 reads TGTGCCTGGAGTTTAAAGTGGCCCCCGAACACTGAAGCTTTCTTT. Residues: CAWSLKWPPNTEAFF.

This clonotype was seen repeatedly, ten times or more. This chain links TRBV3-1 with TRBJ2-5; D is unresolved. CDR1 and CDR2 (germline): LGHDT, YNNKEL (reference sequence). The CDR3 spans 14 residues. V was pared by 1 base and J by 0 bases, with 6 bases between. The CDR3 loop reads CASSQGPYQETQYF. The CDR3 nucleotides read TGTGCCAGCAGCCAAGGACCCTACCAAGAGACCCAGTACTTC.

This chain joins TRBV7-9 and TRBJ2-7; perhaps D is TRBD1 or TRBD2 (5 bases each). There are 16 residues in the CDR3. Trimming took off 4 bases at V and 3 bases at J, with 19 bases between the two ends. CDR1 and CDR2 from the germline V gene are SEHNR and FQNEAQ (reference sequence). The CDR3 here is CASSYSGMGPHYEQYF. In DNA, the CDR3 is TGTGCCAGCAGCTACTCGGGTATGGGACCTCACTACGAGCAGTACTTC.

This clonotype was counted a few times. The J gene is TRBJ1-1, the V gene TRBV6-1; D is perhaps TRBD1 (5 bases). The CDR3 loop spans 13 amino acids. Trimming took off 6 bases at V and 3 bases at J, with 11 bases between the two ends. Germline V gene data show CDR1 as MNHNS and CDR2 as SASEGT. Here the CDR3 reads CASRKQGDTEAFF. The DNA of the CDR3 is TGTGCCAGCAGAAAGCAAGGGGACACTGAAGCTTTCTTT.

The chain uses TRBV14 and TRBJ2-5; no definite D call. The CDR3 is made up of 15 amino acids. V shed 0 bases and J shed 2 bases, with 10 bases lying between them. Germline V lookup: CDR1 SGHDN, CDR2 FVKESK. CDR3 sequence: CASSQEVDIQETQYF. For the CDR3, the DNA is TGTGCCAGCAGCCAAGAAGTCGACATACAAGAGACCCAGTACTTC.

This clonotype was seen a handful of times. This rearrangement joins TRBV2 to TRBJ2-5; perhaps TRBD2 as D (7 bases). The V gene lost 7 bases and the J gene lost 5 bases, with 14 bases spanning the gap. The CDR3 is 13 residues long. CDR1 and CDR2 from the germline V gene are SNHLY and FYNNEI. The CDR3: CASNRGGRETQYF. The CDR3 coding sequence is TGTGCCAGCAATAGGGGGGGCCGGGAGACCCAGTACTTC.

This clonotype was counted many times. The chain has TRBV5-4 and TRBJ2-3, with no clear D. Germline CDR1 SGHNT, CDR2 YYREEE (reference sequence). This CDR3 region has 16 residues. Trimming shortened V by 7 bases and J by 0 bases, and 18 bases separated the two germline ends. The DNA of the CDR3 is TGTGCCAGCGGGCCTTTTATTGGCCCTAGCACAGATACGCAGTATTTT. It yields the protein CASGPFIGPSTDTQYF. Combining the CDR3 with reference TRBV5-4 and TRBJ2-3 gives the whole variable domain ETGVTQSPTHLIKTRGQQVTLRCSSQSGHNTVSWYQQALGQGPQFIFQYYREEENGRGNFPPRFSGLQFPNYSSELNVNALELDDSALYLCASGPFIGPSTDTQYFGPGTRLTVL.

In its sample, this clonotype was seen once. V and J are TRBV2 and TRBJ1-5; D possibly corresponds to TRBD1 (6 bases). This CDR3 region has 15 residues. Germline-derived CDR1 and CDR2 are SNHLY and FYNNEI. Trimming took 6 bases from V and 3 from J, leaving 15 bases between them. CDR3: CASRLNTGLNQPQHF. The CDR3, as DNA: TGTGCCAGCAGACTTAACACAGGGCTCAATCAGCCCCAGCATTTT.

This clonotype was recorded at least ten times. This chain uses TRBV6-2 or TRBV6-3 with TRBJ2-5; the D is unclear. CDR3 size: 13 residues. The germline gives CDR1 MNHEY, CDR2 SVGEGT. V was clipped by 4 bases and J by 1 base, with 7 bases between them. The CDR3 sequence: CASSSAIQETQYF. The CDR3 coding sequence is TGTGCCAGCAGTTCGGCGATCCAAGAGACCCAGTACTTC.